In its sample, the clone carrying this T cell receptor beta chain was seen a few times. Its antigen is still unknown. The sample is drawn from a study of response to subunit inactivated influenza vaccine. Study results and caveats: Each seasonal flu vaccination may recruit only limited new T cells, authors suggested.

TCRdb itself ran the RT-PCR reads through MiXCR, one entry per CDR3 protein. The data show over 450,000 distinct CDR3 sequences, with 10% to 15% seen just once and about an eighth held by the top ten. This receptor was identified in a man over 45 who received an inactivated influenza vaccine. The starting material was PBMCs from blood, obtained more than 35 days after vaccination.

CDR3: CASRGQPMNTEAFF. In DNA form, the CDR3 reads TGTGCCAGCAGAGGACAGCCCATGAACACTGAAGCTTTCTTT. This chain uses TRBV6-4 with TRBJ1-1, with D possibly matching TRBD1 (6 bases). Trimming stripped 6 bases from V and 0 bases from J, with 11 bases between. The germline gives CDR1 MRHNA, CDR2 SNTAGT. The CDR3 sequence is 14 residues long.